The clone carrying this T cell receptor (beta chain) was observed a handful of times. This record belongs to a study of blood T cell repertoires in COVID-19. Germline CDR1 is MNHEY and CDR2 is SVGAGI. The CDR3 loop spans 14 amino acids. Between the trimmed V and J ends, which lost 0 bases and 3 bases, there was a span of 9 bases. The data were produced by immunoSEQ multiplex PCR, yet TCRdb's version contains in-frame clones alone and is incomplete. The sample contains over 300,000 clones, 75% to 90% of which appear only once. Source material: PBMCs or T cells enriched from blood (not recorded which). The J gene is TRBJ2-7, the V gene TRBV6-5; a possible D gene is TRBD1 (6 bases). The sequence was collected from a woman between 40 and 50 years old who had recovered from COVID-19. The CDR3 sequence is CASSYSVQGYEQYF. Here the CDR3 DNA reads TGTGCCAGCAGTTACTCGGTACAGGGCTACGAGCAGTACTTC.